This TCR beta chain was sequenced for a study of post-analysis software for immune sequencing data. In the study overall: The cohort encompassed relapsing-remitting, secondary progressive and progressive-relapsing multiple sclerosis disease courses. Study results and caveats: Co-batched samples clustered tightly together by F measure. In patients, TRBV5-6, TRBV5-1 and TRBV20-1 belonged to five or six TRBV segments found more frequently than in controls.

CDR1 and CDR2 from the germline V gene are ENHRY and SYGVKD. This CDR3 spans 14 amino acids. The V end lost 11 bases, the J end lost 0 bases, and 11 bases lay between the germline ends. Sequencing libraries made from TCR beta cDNA carried unique molecular identifiers. One entry per CDR3 protein results from TCRdb running MiXCR on the PCR reads. The sample lists approximately 360,000 distinct CDR3 sequences, around 33% occurring once. A remark on this clonotype: Antigen unknown.

The source is a girl aged 5-17 years with multiple sclerosis. This chain connects TRBV10-3 to TRBJ1-6; a weak D match, TRBD1 (5 bases). The material sequenced was blood. The CDR3 bases are TGTGCCTCGATGGGGCCCTCCTATAATTCACCCCTCCACTTT. Amino acid sequence: CASMGPSYNSPLHF.